This T cell receptor beta chain derives from a study of Graves' ophthalmopathy and Graves' hyperthyroidism. Germline V lookup: CDR1 MNHEY, CDR2 SVGAGI. V was clipped by 2 bases and J by 1 base; unmatched bases: 10. CDR3 length: 17 residues. Amplified TCR beta CDR3 regions were obtained using RNA transcripts as template. First-round RT-PCR employed HTBI primers, with a second-round multiplex PCR after it. Using its own MiXCR run on the multiplex PCR reads, TCRdb lists one record per CDR3 protein. The sample has under 350,000 distinct CDR3 sequences, roughly a sixth seen once. This clonotype came up many times. The PBMCs had their origin in 7.5 to 10 ml of fresh peripheral blood.

Sequences were obtained from peripheral blood. V gene TRBV6-5 combines with J gene TRBJ2-5; TRBD1 agrees at 7 bases. This TCR was recovered from an adult man with Graves' ophthalmopathy. CDR3 loop: CASSYPLKDRVQETQYF. Written as DNA, the CDR3 is TGTGCCAGCAGTTACCCACTCAAAGACAGGGTCCAAGAGACCCAGTACTTC.